One sample yielded the 26 T cell receptor beta chains listed below, sequenced in a study of cytomegalovirus exposure and HLA in healthy donors. With 60 Vbeta and 13 Jbeta primers, the PCR was carried out. The data were produced by immunoSEQ multiplex PCR, yet TCRdb's version contains in-frame clones alone and is incomplete. The data contain approximately 95,000 clones, around 86% of them singletons. The sequencing sample was made of PBMCs. All receptors come from a woman in her seventies in good health and CMV-seropositive.

The table lists this clone with a few counts. The J gene is TRBJ1-4, the V gene TRBV4-1; 7 nucleotides align to TRBD1. Per the germline V gene, CDR1 is MGHRA and CDR2 is YSYEKL. J gave up 7 bases and V 0 bases, and 8 bases lay outside the gene matches. The CDR3 has 16 residues. CDR3 loop: CASSQDRAGGGEKLFF. The CDR3 nucleotides are TGCGCCAGCAGCCAAGATAGGGCAGGGGGTGGTGAAAAACTGTTTTTT.

V gene TRBV2 combines with J gene TRBJ1-3; D is undetermined. Germline CDR1 reads SNHLY; CDR2 reads FYNNEI. The CDR3 runs 14 residues. V shed 6 bases and J shed 0 bases, with 9 bases lying between them. The CDR3 sequence: CASSAASSGNTIYF. CDR3 in DNA: TGTGCCAGCAGCGCCGCCAGCTCTGGAAACACCATATATTTT. The full variable domain, with the rest looked up from reference TRBV2 and TRBJ1-3, is EPEVTQTPSHQVTQMGQEVILRCVPISNHLYFYWYRQILGQKVEFLVSFYNNEISEKSEIFDDQFSVERPDGSNFTLKIRSTKLEDSAMYFCASSAASSGNTIYFGEGSWLTVV.

The CDR3 DNA follows: TGCGCCAGCAGCCAAGTCCTGACCGGGGAGCTGTTTTTT. It specifies CASSQVLTGELFF. The rearrangement links TRBV4-3 to TRBJ2-2, with unresolved D. Germline V lookup: CDR1 LGHNA, CDR2 YSLEER. The CDR3 covers 13 residues. The germline V and J ends were trimmed by 1 base and 5 bases, with 5 bases remaining between them.

The sample holds a few counts of this clone. This chain uses TRBV4-3 with TRBJ2-7; D might be TRBD2 (7 bases). Germline V lookup: CDR1 LGHNA, CDR2 YSLEER. This CDR3 is 15 amino acids long. V lost 1 base and J lost 2, with 12 bases in between. CDR3 region: CASSQVWGGPYEQYF. The CDR3 DNA reads as TGCGCCAGCAGCCAAGTCTGGGGGGGGCCCTACGAGCAGTACTTC.

A single count supports this clone. The gene calls are TRBV25-1 and TRBJ1-2; 7 bases align to TRBD1. The CDR3 spans 13 residues. CDR1 is MGHDK, CDR2 SYGVNS, per germline. Trimming cost V 5 bases and J 5 bases; bases outside gene matches: 5. The CDR3 region is CASSLGQSYGYTF. The CDR3 DNA follows: TGTGCCAGCAGTTTGGGACAGAGTTATGGCTACACCTTC.

The gene calls are TRBV7-9 and TRBJ1-2; tentative D call: TRBD1 (5 bases). Germline CDR1 and CDR2: SEHNR and FQNEAQ (reference sequence). CDR3 size: 13 residues. V lost 4 bases to trimming and J lost 4 bases, with 10 bases between them. The CDR3, as DNA: TGTGCCAGCAGCTGGGGGGGGGTCTATGGCTACACCTTC. Encoded protein: CASSWGGVYGYTF.

A few counts support this clone. The CDR3 DNA is TGTGCCAGTAGCCACACAGGTGGAACTTTGGGGGGCTACACCTTC. It specifies CASSHTGGTLGGYTF. The chain joins TRBV19 to TRBJ1-2; perhaps TRBD1 as D (5 bases). Germline V gene sequence: CDR1 LNHDA, CDR2 SQIVND (reference sequence). This CDR3 region has 15 residues. Trimming cost V 6 bases and J 8 bases, with 22 bases left between them.

The chain uses TRBV27 and TRBJ2-7, with 11 bases identical to TRBD1. V was pared by 4 bases and J by 0 bases, with 2 bases of the junction left unmatched. Germline V gene sequence: CDR1 MNHEY, CDR2 SMNVEV (reference sequence). This CDR3 is 15 amino acids long. The CDR3 loop is CASSSGTGGSYEQYF. As DNA, the CDR3 is TGTGCCAGCAGTTCTGGGACAGGGGGCTCCTACGAGCAGTACTTC.

This clone occurred a few times. CDR3 protein: CASRDLGGTEAFF. In DNA form, the CDR3 reads TGTGCCAGCAGGGACCTAGGGGGCACTGAAGCTTTCTTT. The chain employs TRBV5-6 and TRBJ1-1; TRBD1 might be the D (6 bases). The CDR3 is 13 amino acids. Per the germline V gene, CDR1 is SGHDT and CDR2 is YYEEEE. With 5 bases removed from V and 4 bases from J, the gap between germline ends came to 12 bases.

The CDR3 bases are TGTGCCAGCAGCCCGACAGGGCTTATTGAGCCCCAGCATTTT. This sequence encodes CASSPTGLIEPQHF. The chain has TRBV6-7 and TRBJ1-5; 7 nucleotides match TRBD1. TRBV6-7 is an ORF, and what it does is uncertain. The CDR3 totals 14 residues. V lost 6 bases, J lost 8 bases, and 10 bases stayed unmatched.

The rearrangement links TRBV19 to TRBJ2-2; 7 nucleotides align to TRBD2. This CDR3 has 16 residues. Germline-derived CDR1 and CDR2 are LNHDA and SQIVND (reference sequence). V shed 6 bases, J shed 2 bases, and the junction held 9 bases outside the gene matches. CDR3 sequence reads: CASRGGRDLNTGELFF. CDR3 in DNA: TGTGCCAGTAGGGGCGGGAGAGACCTAAACACCGGGGAGCTGTTTTTT.

The J gene is TRBJ1-1, the V gene TRBV19; D ambiguous. Germline values: CDR1 LNHDA, CDR2 SQIVND (reference sequence). The CDR3 is made up of 13 amino acids. Trimming pared 5 bases from V and 4 bases from J, leaving 11 bases between. CDR3 DNA: TGTGCCAGTAGTGCGAAATTCCCCACTGAAGCTTTCTTT. Its protein is CASSAKFPTEAFF.

V and J are TRBV6-5 and TRBJ2-3; 9 bases agree with TRBD2. Germline loops: CDR1 MNHEY, CDR2 SVGAGI. CDR3 length equals 15 residues. Trimming took 7 bases from V and 2 from J; bases not matched to a gene: 7. DNA for the CDR3: TGTGCCAGCAATTTGGGCGGGAGGGCCACAGATACGCAGTATTTT. This gives the protein CASNLGGRATDTQYF.

This clone came up a few times. The V call is TRBV5-4, the J call TRBJ2-5, with TRBD2 identical over 7 bases. Germline V lookup: CDR1 SGHNT, CDR2 YYREEE (reference sequence). The CDR3 totals 17 residues. Trimming at V came to 0 bases and at J to 11 bases, leaving 19 bases not matched to a gene. In nucleotides, the CDR3 is TGTGCCAGCAGCTTGGCTGGAATAAGGGCGGGAGTACGGGAGCAGTACTTC. Encoded protein: CASSLAGIRAGVREQYF.

The rearrangement uses TRBV11-1 and TRBJ1-2; perhaps TRBD1 as D (6 bases). Trimming removed 2 bases at V and 2 bases at J, with 15 bases between. Germline V lookup: CDR1 SGHAT, CDR2 FQDESV (reference sequence). The CDR3 consists of 16 residues. The CDR3 protein is CASSLLVQGRNYGYTF. DNA of the CDR3: TGTGCCAGCAGCTTATTGGTTCAGGGGCGAAACTATGGCTACACCTTC.

This clone came up a few times. The chain carries TRBV6-5 and TRBJ1-6; D is perhaps TRBD1 (5 bases). Germline CDR1 MNHEY, CDR2 SVGAGI. V was cut by 2 bases and J by 7 bases, with 12 bases left in between. The CDR3 spans 15 residues. DNA of the CDR3: TGTGCCAGCAGTTACGGGCAGGGAAGGAATTCACCCCTCCACTTT. Its protein is CASSYGQGRNSPLHF.

This chain links TRBV4-2 with TRBJ1-5, with D tentatively TRBD1 (6 bases). V lost 1 base and J lost 5, with 15 bases in between. Germline V gene data show CDR1 as LGHNA and CDR2 as YNFKEQ. The CDR3 has 16 amino acids. The CDR3 reads CASSQAAGAMDQPQHF. The DNA for the CDR3 is TGTGCCAGCAGCCAAGCTGCAGGGGCTATGGATCAGCCCCAGCATTTT.

This clone has only one observation. This sequence joins TRBV4-3 and TRBJ2-5; 14 nucleotides line up with TRBD2. Trimming took 5 bases from V and 5 from J; bases not matched to a gene: 10. Per germline, CDR1 LGHNA and CDR2 YSLEER. The CDR3 runs 17 residues. The CDR3 loop reads CASSGRLAGGMGETQYF. For the CDR3, the DNA is TGCGCCAGCAGCGGACGACTAGCGGGAGGGATGGGGGAGACCCAGTACTTC.

The chain links TRBV6-5 to TRBJ2-3; weak D call: TRBD2 (5 bases). The CDR3 loop spans 15 amino acids. Germline assignment: CDR1 MNHEY and CDR2 SVGAGI. V lost 7 bases, J lost 1 base, and 15 bases lay in between. CDR3 coding DNA: TGTGCCAGCACCCCTGGCGCGGGCCGCACAGATACGCAGTATTTT. It is translated as CASTPGAGRTDTQYF.

The chain couples TRBV18 to TRBJ2-2; 9 nucleotides line up with TRBD1. Germline V CDR1 and CDR2: KGHSH, LQKENI. V dropped 6 bases and J dropped 6; count of bases not matched to a gene: 8. CDR3 length: 15 amino acids. CDR3 sequence: CASSAGTGKAGELFF. In DNA, the CDR3 is TGTGCCAGCTCGGCCGGGACAGGGAAGGCCGGGGAGCTGTTTTTT.

This clone is deemed medium-sized. The rearrangement joins TRBV4-2 to TRBJ1-4; weak D call: TRBD1 (5 bases). Germline V lookup: CDR1 LGHNA, CDR2 YNFKEQ. The CDR3 spans 16 residues. Trimming removed 3 bases at V and 0 bases at J, with 11 bases between. The CDR3 sequence: CASSHPRGATNEKLFF. CDR3 in DNA: TGTGCCAGCAGCCATCCCCGGGGGGCAACTAATGAAAAACTGTTTTTT.

The gene calls are TRBV12-5 and TRBJ2-7; the match to TRBD1 covers 7 bases. V was clipped by 6 bases and J by 6 bases; unmatched bases: 11. Germline V gene lookup returns CDR1 LGHNT and CDR2 FRNRAP. The CDR3 length is 14 residues. The CDR3 here is CASGLSTGTAEQYF. DNA of the CDR3: TGTGCTAGTGGCCTATCAACCGGGACAGCCGAGCAGTACTTC.

The chain joins TRBV2 to TRBJ2-5; 16 nucleotides align to TRBD2. This CDR3 comprises 16 residues. Looked up from germline, CDR1 is SNHLY and CDR2 is FYNNEI. The trim removed 6 bases at V and 4 bases at J, leaving 5 bases unmatched. CDR3 DNA: TGTGCCAGCAGGAGGGGGACTAGCGGGGGGGTAGAGACCCAGTACTTC. It yields the protein CASRRGTSGGVETQYF.

This clone was recorded only once. The chain uses TRBV7-9 and TRBJ1-2; 9 bases align to TRBD1. Germline CDR1 and CDR2: SEHNR and FQNEAQ (reference sequence). The CDR3 is 15 amino acids. The V and J ends lost 1 base and 4 bases, in that order; junction bases with no gene match: 4. As DNA, the CDR3 is TGTGCCAGCAGCTTAGAAAGGACAGGGGCCTATGGCTACACCTTC. Its translation: CASSLERTGAYGYTF.

CDR3: CASSVSGSIYEQFF. DNA of the CDR3: TGTGCCAGCAGTGTTAGCGGGAGTATCTATGAGCAGTTCTTC. V usage is TRBV25-1 and J usage is TRBJ2-1; 9 positions agree with TRBD2. The germline V gene encodes CDR1 MGHDK and CDR2 SYGVNS. V trimming: 4 bases; J trimming: 8 bases; junction bases outside the gene matches: 6. This CDR3 comprises 14 residues. The complete variable domain, with remaining parts taken from reference TRBV25-1 and TRBJ2-1, reads EADIYQTPRYLVIGTGKKITLECSQTMGHDKMYWYQQDPGMELHLIHYSYGVNSTEKGDLSSESTVSRIRTEHFPLTLESARPSHTSQYLCASSVSGSIYEQFFGPGTRLTVL.

This rearrangement joins TRBV28 to TRBJ1-1; D perhaps matches TRBD1 (5 bases). V was shortened by 1 base and J by 6 bases, with 21 bases between the two germline ends. The CDR3 totals 17 residues. Germline V gives CDR1 MDHEN, CDR2 SYDVKM. CDR3 DNA sequence: TGTGCCAGCAGTTTATTGGGGCTAAACCAGGATGAGGCTGAAGCTTTCTTT. Its translation is CASSLLGLNQDEAEAFF.